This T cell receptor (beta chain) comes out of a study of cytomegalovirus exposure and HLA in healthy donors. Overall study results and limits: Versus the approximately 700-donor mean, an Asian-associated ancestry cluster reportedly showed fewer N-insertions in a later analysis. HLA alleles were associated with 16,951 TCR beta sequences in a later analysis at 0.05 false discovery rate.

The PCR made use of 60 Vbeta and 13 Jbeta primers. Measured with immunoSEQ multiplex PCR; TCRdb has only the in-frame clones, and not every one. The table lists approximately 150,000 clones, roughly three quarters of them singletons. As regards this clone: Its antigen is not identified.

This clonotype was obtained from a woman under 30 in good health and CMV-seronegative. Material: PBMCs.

For the CDR3, the DNA is TGTGCCAGCAGGCCTATCTCGGCGGGGGTGAACACAGATACGCAGTATTTT. Translated: CASRPISAGVNTDTQYF. This chain connects TRBV7-9 to TRBJ2-3; the match to TRBD2 covers 7 bases. Germline V gene sequence: CDR1 SEHNR, CDR2 FQNEAQ (reference sequence). This CDR3 is built from 17 residues. V was pared by 6 bases and J by 2 bases, with 14 bases of the junction left unmatched.